These T cell receptor beta chains were read from a single sample in a study of blood T cells in healthy people across ages. From the 5' RACE reads, TCRdb called clonotypes with MiXCR, one entry per CDR3 protein. This table has some 900,000 distinct CDR3 sequences, around 48% appearing once. Material: blood. The origin of the receptors is a man younger than 40 in good health. CDR3s include the opening cysteine and the closing phenylalanine or tryptophan. A D gene is named only where the DNA matches it firmly. The listing skips clone size in some rows; elsewhere it reads once, few, many or a size class.

J | size | V | D | DNA | CDR3
TRBJ2-3 | many | TRBV5-1 | NA | TGCGCCAGCAGCAGAAGGGACGGCACAGATACGCAGTATTTT | CASSRRDGTDTQYF
TRBJ2-1 | few | TRBV10-3 | NA | TGTGCCATCATGAAGAACAATGAGCAGTTCTTC | CAIMKNNEQFF
TRBJ1-2 | NA | TRBV10-3 | TRBD1 | TGTGCCATACCAGGGGGCGGCGGCTACACCTTC | CAIPGGGGYTF
TRBJ2-1 | NA | TRBV27 | TRBD1 | TGTGCCAGCAGTATAACAGGGGGCTCCTACAATGAGCAGTTCTTC | CASSITGGSYNEQFF
TRBJ1-1 | NA | TRBV3-1 | TRBD1 | TGTGCCAGCAGCCAAGAGGCCCTAAGGTTAGGGGGCGCGACTGAAGCTTTCTTT | CASSQEALRLGGATEAFF
TRBJ1-2 | NA | TRBV12-3/TRBV12-4 | TRBD1 | TGTGCCAGCAGTTCGGGACAGGGGGTCTATGGCTACACCTTC | CASSSGQGVYGYTF
TRBJ2-7 | NA | TRBV20-1 | TRBD1 | TGCAGTGCCCCTCTAGGGACAGGGGGCAACGAGCAGTACTTC | CSAPLGTGGNEQYF
TRBJ2-3 | NA | TRBV28 | NA | TGTGCCGGTAGGGGTCTAATCCCAGATACGCAGTATTTT | CAGRGLIPDTQYF
TRBJ2-7 | once | TRBV10-2 | NA | TGCGCCAGCAGTGAGTCGGGGACACTGAATGAGCAGTACTTC | CASSESGTLNEQYF
TRBJ2-3 | NA | TRBV4-1 | NA | TGCGCCAGCAGCCAATCACCAACCACAGATACGCAGTATTTT | CASSQSPTTDTQYF
TRBJ1-1 | NA | TRBV28 | TRBD1 | TGTGCCAGCAGTGATGACAGGGAGCTAGGTGAAGCTTTCTTT | CASSDDRELGEAFF
TRBJ1-6 | NA | TRBV5-5 | NA | TGTGCCAGCAGCTTAGGGGAGCGGCATTCACCCCTCCACTTT | CASSLGERHSPLHF
TRBJ2-7 | NA | TRBV4-1 | TRBD1 | TGCGCCAGCCGACCGTTGGGGACAGGGATCTACGAGCAGTACTTC | CASRPLGTGIYEQYF
TRBJ1-1 | few | TRBV6-5 | NA | TGTGCCAGCAGTTACGCGGGGGCGGAGAGCACTGAAGCTTTCTTT | CASSYAGAESTEAFF
TRBJ2-5 | NA | TRBV6-5 | TRBD2 | TGTGCCAGCAGCTGGGGGGGGGTTGCGGAGACCCAGTACTTC | CASSWGGVAETQYF
TRBJ2-3 | NA | TRBV4-3 | NA | TGCGCCAGCAGCATACGATGGGACAGCACAGATACGCAGTATTTT | CASSIRWDSTDTQYF
TRBJ1-2 | NA | TRBV6-1 | NA | TGTGCCAGCAGCGTCGTCCTAGGTGGCTACACCTTC | CASSVVLGGYTF
TRBJ2-3 | NA | TRBV6-5 | NA | TGTGCCAGCAGTTACCAGGGGGGCCGCGCAGATACGCAGTATTTT | CASSYQGGRADTQYF
TRBJ1-2 | few | TRBV2 | NA | TGTGCCAGCAGCGCCCCCGGCAGCTGGAGGGGCTACACCTTC | CASSAPGSWRGYTF
TRBJ2-4 | NA | TRBV12-3/TRBV12-4 | NA | TGTGCCAGCAGTTTAAAGGGGCTAAACGGGGCCAAAAACATTCAGTACTTC | CASSLKGLNGAKNIQYF
TRBJ1-6 | NA | TRBV7-9 | NA | TGTGCCAGCAGCTCTGGGGCGTTTAATTCACCCCTCCACTTT | CASSSGAFNSPLHF
TRBJ2-5 | NA | TRBV12-3/TRBV12-4 | NA | TGTGCCAGCAGCCTAGTGGGTCCTGGGGAGACCCAGTACTTC | CASSLVGPGETQYF
TRBJ2-5 | NA | TRBV6-5 | NA | TGTGCCAGCAGCCCCGGACAAGACGAGCGGTACTTC | CASSPGQDERYF
TRBJ2-1 | NA | TRBV5-4 | NA | TGTGCCAGCAGCCCGACTCCGAAAATGGGTCTTGGGAATGAGCAGTTCTTC | CASSPTPKMGLGNEQFF
TRBJ1-5 | few | TRBV5-5 | NA | TGTGCCAGCAGCTTGGAAGAGGGACGGGGGTCGCCCCAGCATTTT | CASSLEEGRGSPQHF
TRBJ2-5 | few | TRBV12-3/TRBV12-4 | TRBD1 | TGTGCCAGCAGTCAACCACGACAGGGCATGGAGGAGACCCAGTACTTC | CASSQPRQGMEETQYF
TRBJ2-6 | NA | TRBV28 | TRBD1 | TGTGCCAGCAGCAGTTGGGACAGGGGGTTGTCTGGGGCCAACGTCCTGACTTTC | CASSSWDRGLSGANVLTF
TRBJ2-3 | NA | TRBV20-1 | NA | TGCAGTGCTATCCGGACTCCGGTGGATACGCAGTATTTT | CSAIRTPVDTQYF
TRBJ2-1 | NA | TRBV28 | TRBD2 | TGTGCCAGCAGCCTTTGGACTAGCGGGGACTATGAGCAGTTCTTC | CASSLWTSGDYEQFF
TRBJ1-1 | NA | TRBV6-1 | NA | TGTGCCAGCAGTAACAGCCTCACTGAAGCTTTCTTT | CASSNSLTEAFF
TRBJ1-2 | NA | TRBV15 | TRBD1 | TGTGCCACCAGCAGCGACAGGGAACATGGCTACACCTTC | CATSSDREHGYTF
TRBJ2-3 | NA | TRBV6-5 | NA | TGTGCCACCTGGGCTAGTTTGGGAGATACGCAGTATTTT | CATWASLGDTQYF